What follows is one TCR beta chain and its context. Its antigen target is currently unknown. No much larger clone is present one base from it, and per-base qualities are unavailable. Healthy HIV-negative adults with no recently reported acute infections or vaccinations were included as donors. Every donor was a Caucasian adult residing in Nashville, Tennessee, USA. CD4+ T cells were enriched through magnetic negative selection, after which naive cells were positively selected on CD45RA and the remaining negative fraction served as the memory subset. Blood was obtained by leukapheresis, after which PBMCs were separated by Ficoll-Histopaque density gradient centrifugation and cryopreserved in liquid nitrogen vapor phase. Analytical flow cytometry was used to check the purity and quantity of each magnetically sorted T cell population. Genomic DNA was isolated from every sorted fraction and measured by UV absorbance on a Nanodrop 2000c.

The data are from a study of shared clonotypes between healthy human individuals (dated by TCRdb to 2018 to 2021). About the full investigation: The cohort included three men and a couple of women between 18 and 49 years of age. For each donor, CD4 naive and CD4 memory were each given three plates, CD8 naive was given two plates, and CD8 memory was given one plate. The study deeply sequenced blood TCR repertoires of several healthy adults to estimate repertoire size and the extent of clonotype sharing between individuals. Between about 0.94 and 10 billion PBMCs per donor were obtained by leukapheresis. To increase sequencing depth and limit assay-specific biases, TCR repertoire library preparation and sequencing were carried out by different laboratories using diverse techniques.

Using the deep immunoSEQ assay, multiplex PCR amplified TCR CDR3 regions from genomic DNA. Extracted genomic DNA from each cell subset was spread evenly across all wells of several immunoSEQ 96-well plates, with each plate serving as a replicate. For sorted subsets, around 200 ng genomic DNA, equal to about 30,000 T cell genomes, was loaded into each replicate PCR. Purified libraries were quantified with a Qubit 3.0 fluorometer, sized on a Bioanalyzer 2100, and re-quantified with the KAPA Library Quantification kit. Every immunoSEQ 96-well plate was sequenced on a dedicated single-read 150-cycle Illumina NextSeq 550 flow cell. The source study handled its data this way. Because the immunoSEQ output included only junctional sequences and no quality scores, the filtering could not be the same as the filtering used for full-length reads. Sequences were annotated with PyIR, a Python wrapper for IgBLAST v1.9, and V/J genes and CDR3 were assigned using IMGT germline references. Reads were removed for weak V/J assignments (E-value above 1e-6), missing CDR3, stop codons, out-of-frame junctions, or ambiguous translated residues. V3J clonotypes were defined as sequences sharing an identical inferred V gene, J gene, and CDR3 amino acid sequence. Percentage overlap between repertoires was computed as shared unique clonotypes divided by the size of the smaller repertoire. RTK rarefaction, the Chao1 estimator, and Recon v2.1 estimates of unobserved clonotypes were used to assess repertoire richness. OLGA was used to compute generation probabilities for all TCRbeta clonotypes that the gDNA method yielded from a few donors. TCRdb stores this immuneACCESS table with in-frame sequences only. Part of the clones is absent; in the studies checked, under half of the shortfall reflects unresolved V genes, and no reason is known for the rest. The V and J calls and clone size come from that table; D and trimming were worked out from the DNA. Counted in this sample were nearly 750,000 clones; about two thirds of them appeared once. The top ten clones comprise under 2% of the sample.

Results the study describes overall, beyond this receptor: Incomplete sequencing was indicated by rarefaction of sorted-subset datasets, despite the large sequencing depth. Sampling was restricted to blood, and TCR repertoires in tissue are likely to differ from TCR repertoires in blood. Higher generation probabilities were observed for clonotypes shared by all four sorted-subset donors than for non-shared clonotypes. Naive subsets generally had larger estimated clonotype richness than memory subsets. When several donors were compared, the shared fraction of clonotypes was around 4.6% for naive CD4, 3.5% for naive CD8, 2.3% for memory CD4, and 0.4% for memory CD8. Because the study included a small number of donors, the genetic and exposure-history diversity represented was limited. Based on pairwise subsampling, the degree of clonotype sharing among donors was expected to be affected by sequencing depth.

Counted from cysteine to phenylalanine, this CDR3 has 13 amino acids. The only DNA kept is the CDR3, 39 bases in frame from the first base. CDR1 and CDR2 are drawn from the germline V gene: LGHNA, YNFKEQ. V is clipped by 1 base and J by 5 bases, and the sequence between their germline boundaries is 8 bases long. This TCR was recovered from a young woman in good health. Sequencing was done on a sample of memory CD4+ T cells sorted from blood. The intended sense of this specimen's cell subset or site label: CD45RA-negative fraction. The rearrangement joined TRBV4-2 to TRBJ1-1; no D gene is confidently identified. The CDR3 reads CASSQARVTEAFF. The base sequence is TGTGCCAGCAGCCAAGCCCGGGTTACTGAAGCTTTCTTT.